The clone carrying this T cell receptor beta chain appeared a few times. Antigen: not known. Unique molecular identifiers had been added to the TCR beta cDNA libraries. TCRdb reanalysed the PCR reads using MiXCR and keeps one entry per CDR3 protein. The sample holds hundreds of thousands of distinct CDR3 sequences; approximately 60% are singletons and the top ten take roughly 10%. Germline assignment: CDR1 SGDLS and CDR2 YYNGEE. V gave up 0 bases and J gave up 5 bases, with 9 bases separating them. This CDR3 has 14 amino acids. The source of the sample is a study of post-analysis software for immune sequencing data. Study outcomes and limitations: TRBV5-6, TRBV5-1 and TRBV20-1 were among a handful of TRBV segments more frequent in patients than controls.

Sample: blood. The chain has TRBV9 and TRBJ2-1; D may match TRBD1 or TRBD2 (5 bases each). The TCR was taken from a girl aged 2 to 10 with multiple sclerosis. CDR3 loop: CASSVGDLNNEQFF. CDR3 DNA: TGTGCCAGCAGCGTAGGGGACCTTAACAATGAGCAGTTCTTC.